This T cell receptor (beta chain) was recovered during a study of shared clonotypes between healthy human individuals. At the level of the study: In total, the donors were two women and a few men aged 18 to 49.

Some clones are missing from TCRdb's copy, which holds only in-frame ones; the method was immunoSEQ multiplex PCR. The data contain some 87,000 clones, almost 70% of them singletons. This CDR3 has 13 residues. The V and J ends lost 8 bases and 2 bases respectively, with 13 bases between them. Germline CDR1 is MDHEN and CDR2 is SYDVKM. The gene calls are TRBV28 and TRBJ2-7; D could derive from TRBD1 or TRBD2 (5 bases each). Sequencing used memory CD8+ T cells sorted from blood. The sample's subset: CD45RO+ cells pooled with CCR7-negative TemRA cells. This TCR was recovered from a man younger than 40 in good health. CDR3 sequence (DNA): TGTGCCAGCGAGGGGCCTAGGGCCTACGAGCAGTACTTC. This codes for CASEGPRAYEQYF.